Here is one T cell receptor beta chain with its context. Per the authors' pipeline: It was from reference gene primer amplification that nucleated cell counts were estimated. The repertoire was sequenced with immunoSEQ multiplex PCR; TCRdb's copy has only in-frame clones and lacks some. V and J calls and clone size are copied from that table; D and trimming were computed from the DNA. The data show over 200,000 clones, 91% seen once. Patients from Seattle were sampled longitudinally, starting during active infection. The V gene's germline CDR1 is SNHLY and CDR2 FYNNEI. CDR3 size: 12 residues. The V gene lost 5 bases and the J gene lost 8 bases, with 9 bases spanning the gap. This sample stems from a study of blood T cell repertoires in COVID-19. Looking at the study overall: Whether acute or convalescent, the COVID-19 samples came from the United States, Italy and Spain.

This TCR derives from a person aged 18-29 years with COVID-19, enrolled during active disease. Sequencing input: peripheral blood. This sequence joins TRBV2 and TRBJ1-4; D remains unclear. The CDR3 nucleotides read TGTGCCAGCAGTCCTCAGCGGGAAAAACTGTTTTTT. Residues: CASSPQREKLFF.